This T cell receptor beta chain was obtained from a study of blood T cell repertoires in COVID-19 (dated by TCRdb to 2018 to 2021). Describing the broader study: The collaborator samples originated in the United States, Italy and Spain and spanned the acute and convalescent phases of COVID-19. A de-identified subject ID, COVID-19 status, age in years and sex were almost always included in the sample metadata. The prospective study material was composed of cDNA or gDNA derived from T cells, B-cell-depleted T cells, or PBMCs. The samples were drawn from the first 160 participants of the ongoing ImmuneRACE study and from 950 to 1,500 subjects provided by 6 global collaborators. The repertoires were released in a freely available public database intended as a resource for research on the immune response to SARS-CoV-2. Where available, HLA class I and class II types were taken from metadata supplied by the sample provider and were not determined by assay-based typing. Subjects who had been exposed to COVID-19, were actively infected with it, or had recovered from it provided the deeply sampled blood TCRbeta repertoires that made up the dataset.

The investigation overall reported the following: How much clinical and demographic metadata was included differed by source and by participant, and the metadata was provided uncurated.

The collaborating institutions used their own protocols to collect whole blood in K2EDTA tubes. For TCRbeta analysis, collaborators shipped samples in one of three forms: frozen whole blood, isolated PBMCs, or DNA extracted from either of those sample types. On this clone itself: Its antigen has not been determined. Base qualities were left out, and no much larger clone turns up one base away.

TCRbeta CDR3 regions were amplified from genomic DNA by means of the immunoSEQ Assay, a bias-controlled multiplex PCR. Turning to the authors' computational methods: Within the assay, amplification of reference gene primers was used to estimate how many nucleated cells each sample contained. Sequence reads were collapsed and filtered to measure the absolute abundance of every unique TCRbeta CDR3 rearrangement. For each sample, productive Simpson clonality was calculated as the square root of Simpson's diversity index over productive rearrangements. TCRdb took this table from immuneACCESS and kept in-frame rearrangements with V and J called. Such tables lack part of the clones; where checked against another copy, unresolved V genes explain under half of the gap, and the rest is unexplained. The V and J calls and clone size are taken from that table; D and trimming were inferred from the DNA. For this sample there are about 520,000 clones; approximately 83% appear just once. Under 4% of the sample rests with the top ten.

CDR1 and CDR2 are read off the germline V gene as WSHSY and SAAADI. Trimming removed 8 bases from V and 4 bases from J, leaving 17 bases between the germline ends. Including the terminal cysteine and phenylalanine, the CDR3 comprises 14 residues. Left in the record is the CDR3 DNA by itself, 42 bases read in frame from the first base. Sequenced material: peripheral blood. The source of this sequence is a human donor in a cohort sampled during active COVID-19. The chain links TRBV10-2 with TRBJ2-5; the D gene is perhaps TRBD2, from 5 matching bases. The CDR3 has the sequence CASGRGLRGETQYF. Here is the DNA: TGCGCCAGCGGCCGGGGTTTACGAGGAGAGACCCAGTACTTC.